This TCR beta chain was captured by sequencing in a study of cytomegalovirus exposure and HLA in healthy donors. Study observations and caveats: In a later analysis, across HLA loci, associated TCR counts were highest for DRB1, lowest for HLA-C. V segments that were indistinguishable, TRBV6-2 and TRBV6-3 among them, were omitted from analysis.

With regard to this clone: The antigen is unknown.

The primer mix had 60 Vbeta and 13 Jbeta primers. Produced via immunoSEQ multiplex PCR; TCRdb's table is partial and in-frame only. Of some 150,000 clones listed, 79% are singletons. V was trimmed by 3 bases and J by 2 bases, leaving 12 bases between them. Germline V gives CDR1 LGHNT, CDR2 FRNRAP. The CDR3 is 15 residues long. V gene TRBV12-5 combines with J gene TRBJ2-3; D call uncertain. This TCR derives from a woman aged 50 to 60 in good health and CMV-seronegative. The sequencing sample was made of PBMCs. CDR3 in DNA: TGTGCTAGTGGTTTTCGGCCGGAGTACACAGATACGCAGTATTTT. This sequence encodes CASGFRPEYTDTQYF.